This T cell receptor (beta chain) comes out of a study of blood T cell repertoires in COVID-19. In the study overall: Some COVID-19 samples were acute and others convalescent; all came from the United States, Italy and Spain.

This CDR3 region has 15 residues. Per germline, CDR1 SGHVS and CDR2 FQNEAQ. V was pared by 4 bases and J by 3 bases, with 14 bases between. As originally analysed: The authors estimated nucleated cell counts from reference gene primer amplification. The method was immunoSEQ multiplex PCR; TCRdb's version includes in-frame clones alone and lacks a portion of them. The DNA gave D and trimming, while V, J and clone size come from that table. The sample carries around 150,000 clones, just over 85% recorded once. The J gene is TRBJ2-3, the V gene TRBV7-8; D not resolved. This sequence originates from a man in his 70s with acute or convalescent COVID-19. Input material: peripheral blood. The CDR3 loop reads CASSSQPGRTDTQYF. The CDR3 bases are TGTGCCAGCAGCTCCCAGCCAGGAAGGACAGATACGCAGTATTTT. Supplemented by reference TRBV7-8 and TRBJ2-3, the full variable domain reads GAGVSQSPRYKVAKRGQDVALRCDPISGHVSLFWYQQALGQGPEFLTYFQNEAQLDKSGLPSDRFFAERPEGSVSTLKIQRTQQEDSAVYLCASSSQPGRTDTQYFGPGTRLTVL.